Detailed here is one T cell receptor (beta chain). What it binds is unknown. Random-hexamer reverse transcription was applied to about 0.45 to 1 ug RNA. Amplification of the TCR beta CDR3 was carried out by immunoSEQ multiplex PCR, which spanned a total of 54 Vbeta and 13 Jbeta segments. TCRdb passed the immunoSEQ multiplex PCR reads through MiXCR, listing each CDR3 protein once. The sample gives roughly 70,000 distinct CDR3 sequences, over 90% of which show up once; approximately 0.1% is in the top ten. CD8+ and CD4+ T cells taken from blood had their TCR beta sequenced. FACS enriched CD8+ TEMRA cells, while bulk CD8+ and CD4+ were negatively isolated. CDR1 is GTSNPN, CDR2 SVGIG, per germline (reference sequence). Trimming pared 3 bases from V and 3 bases from J, leaving 5 bases between. The length of the CDR3 is 11 residues. The data originate from a study of CD8 T cells in Susac syndrome. Study results and limitations: As the study acknowledged, the number of individuals who were part of its TCR sequencing and HLA analysis was relatively small.

The chain uses TRBV30 and TRBJ1-1; D unresolved. The sequence was collected from a human donor with multiple sclerosis. Sequences were obtained from CD4+ T cells from PBMCs. In DNA, the CDR3 is TGTGCCTGGAGGAGGGACACTGAAGCTTTCTTT. It codes for CAWRRDTEAFF.